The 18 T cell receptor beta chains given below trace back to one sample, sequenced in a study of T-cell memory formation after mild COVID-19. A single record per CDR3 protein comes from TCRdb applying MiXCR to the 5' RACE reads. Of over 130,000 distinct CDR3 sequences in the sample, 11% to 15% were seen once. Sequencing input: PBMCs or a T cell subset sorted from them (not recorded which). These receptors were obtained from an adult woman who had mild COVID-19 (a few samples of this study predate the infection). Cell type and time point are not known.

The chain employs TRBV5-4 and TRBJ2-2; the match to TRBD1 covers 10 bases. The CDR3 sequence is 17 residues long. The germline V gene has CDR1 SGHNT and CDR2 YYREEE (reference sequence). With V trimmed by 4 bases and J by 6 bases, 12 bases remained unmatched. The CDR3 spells CASSALVGQGPPGELFF. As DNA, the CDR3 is TGTGCCAGCAGCGCATTGGTGGGACAGGGGCCCCCCGGGGAGCTGTTTTTT. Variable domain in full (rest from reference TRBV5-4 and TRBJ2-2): ETGVTQSPTHLIKTRGQQVTLRCSSQSGHNTVSWYQQALGQGPQFIFQYYREEENGRGNFPPRFSGLQFPNYSSELNVNALELDDSALYLCASSALVGQGPPGELFFGEGSRLTVL.

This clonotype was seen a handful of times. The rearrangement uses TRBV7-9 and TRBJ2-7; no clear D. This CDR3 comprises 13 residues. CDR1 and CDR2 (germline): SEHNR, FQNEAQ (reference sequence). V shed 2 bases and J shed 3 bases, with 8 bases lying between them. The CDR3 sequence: CASSLSPGYEQYF. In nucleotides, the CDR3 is TGTGCCAGCAGCTTATCGCCGGGCTACGAGCAGTACTTC.

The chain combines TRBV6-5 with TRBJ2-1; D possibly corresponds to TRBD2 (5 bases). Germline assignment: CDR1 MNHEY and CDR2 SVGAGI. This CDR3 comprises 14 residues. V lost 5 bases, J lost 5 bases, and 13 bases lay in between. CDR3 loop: CASSPASTHNEQFF. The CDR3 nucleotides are TGTGCCAGCAGTCCGGCTAGCACCCACAATGAGCAGTTCTTC.

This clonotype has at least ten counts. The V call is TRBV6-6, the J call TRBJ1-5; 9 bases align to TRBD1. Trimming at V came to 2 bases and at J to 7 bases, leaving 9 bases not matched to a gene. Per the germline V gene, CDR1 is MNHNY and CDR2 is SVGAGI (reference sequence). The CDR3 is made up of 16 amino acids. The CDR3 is CASSYPNRGRAQPQHF. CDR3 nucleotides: TGTGCCAGCAGTTACCCTAACAGGGGGCGCGCACAGCCCCAGCATTTT.

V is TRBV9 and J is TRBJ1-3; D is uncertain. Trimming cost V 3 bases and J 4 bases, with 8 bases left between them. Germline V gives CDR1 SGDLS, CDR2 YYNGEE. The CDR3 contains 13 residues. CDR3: CASSGGQGNTIYF. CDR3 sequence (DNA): TGTGCCAGCAGCGGGGGTCAGGGAAACACCATATATTTT.

The CDR3 region is CASSLGAGGVYNEQFF. In nucleotides, the CDR3 is TGTGCCAGCAGCTTAGGCGCGGGGGGGGTTTACAATGAGCAGTTCTTC. This chain uses TRBV11-2 with TRBJ2-1; the match to TRBD2 covers 9 bases. Germline V gene lookup returns CDR1 SGHAT and CDR2 FQNNGV. Trimming cost V 1 base and J 4 bases; bases outside gene matches: 5. The CDR3 is 16 amino acids.

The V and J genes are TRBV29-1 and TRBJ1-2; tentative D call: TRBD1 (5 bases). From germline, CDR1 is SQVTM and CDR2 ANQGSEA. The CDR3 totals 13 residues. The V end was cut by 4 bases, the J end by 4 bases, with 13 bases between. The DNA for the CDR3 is TGCAGCGTTGCTGTGGGGGACGGCTATGGCTACACCTTC. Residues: CSVAVGDGYGYTF.

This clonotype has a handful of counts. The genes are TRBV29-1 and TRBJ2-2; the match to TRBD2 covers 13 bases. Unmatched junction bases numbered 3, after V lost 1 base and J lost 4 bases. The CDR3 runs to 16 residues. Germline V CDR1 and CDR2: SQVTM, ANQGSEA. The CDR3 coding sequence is TGCAGCGTTGAAGGACTAGCGGGAGGTTCCACCGGGGAGCTGTTTTTT. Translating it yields CSVEGLAGGSTGELFF.

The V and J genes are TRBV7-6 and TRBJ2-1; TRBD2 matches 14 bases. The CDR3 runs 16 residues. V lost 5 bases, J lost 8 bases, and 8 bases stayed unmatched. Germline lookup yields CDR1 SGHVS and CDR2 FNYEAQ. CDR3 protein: CASSVAPGLAGDEQFF. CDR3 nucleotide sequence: TGTGCCAGCAGCGTCGCGCCGGGACTAGCGGGAGATGAGCAGTTCTTC.

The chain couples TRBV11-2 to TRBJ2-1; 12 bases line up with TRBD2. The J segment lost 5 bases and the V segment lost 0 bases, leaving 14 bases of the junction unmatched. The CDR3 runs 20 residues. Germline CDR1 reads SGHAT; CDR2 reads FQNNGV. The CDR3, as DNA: TGTGCCAGCAGCTTAGAACTAGCGGGAGGTGGTGGTCTACGCAACAATGAGCAGTTCTTC. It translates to CASSLELAGGGGLRNNEQFF.

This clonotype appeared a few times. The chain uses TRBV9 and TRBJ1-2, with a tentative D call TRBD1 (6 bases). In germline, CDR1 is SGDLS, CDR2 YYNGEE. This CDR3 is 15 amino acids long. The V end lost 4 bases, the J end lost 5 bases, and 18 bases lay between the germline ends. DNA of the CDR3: TGTGCCAGCAGCCCCGGAGACAGGCTAGGATATGGCTACACCTTC. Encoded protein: CASSPGDRLGYGYTF. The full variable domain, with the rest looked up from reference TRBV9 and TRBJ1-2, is DSGVTQTPKHLITATGQRVTLRCSPRSGDLSVYWYQQSLDQGLQFLIQYYNGEERAKGNILERFSAQQFPDLHSELNLSSLELGDSALYFCASSPGDRLGYGYTFGSGTRLTVV.

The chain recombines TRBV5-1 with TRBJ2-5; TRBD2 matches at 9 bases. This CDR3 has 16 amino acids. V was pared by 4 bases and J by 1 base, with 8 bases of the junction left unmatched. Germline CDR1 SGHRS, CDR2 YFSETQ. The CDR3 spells CASSQGLAISQETQYF. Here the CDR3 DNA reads TGCGCCAGCAGCCAGGGACTAGCTATCTCCCAAGAGACCCAGTACTTC. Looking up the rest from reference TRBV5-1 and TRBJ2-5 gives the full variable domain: KAGVTQTPRYLIKTRGQQVTLSCSPISGHRSVSWYQQTPGQGLQFLFEYFSETQRNKGNFPGRFSGRQFSNSRSEMNVSTLELGDSALYLCASSQGLAISQETQYFGPGTRLLVL.

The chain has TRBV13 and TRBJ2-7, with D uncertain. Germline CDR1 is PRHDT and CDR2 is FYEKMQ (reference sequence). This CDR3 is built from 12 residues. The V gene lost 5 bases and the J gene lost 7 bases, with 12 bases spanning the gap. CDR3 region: CASSPVVGEQYF. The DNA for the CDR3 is TGTGCCAGCAGCCCAGTTGTGGGGGAGCAGTACTTC.

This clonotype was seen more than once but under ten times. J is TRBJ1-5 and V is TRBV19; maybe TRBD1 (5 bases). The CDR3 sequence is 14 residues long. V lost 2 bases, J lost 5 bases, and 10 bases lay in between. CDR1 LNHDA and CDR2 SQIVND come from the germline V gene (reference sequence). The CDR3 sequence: CASSIWVGDQPQHF. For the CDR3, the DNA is TGTGCCAGTAGTATATGGGTAGGGGATCAGCCCCAGCATTTT.

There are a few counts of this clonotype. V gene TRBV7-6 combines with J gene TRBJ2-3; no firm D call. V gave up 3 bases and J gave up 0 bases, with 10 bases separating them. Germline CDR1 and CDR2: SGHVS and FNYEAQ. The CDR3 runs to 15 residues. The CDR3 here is CASSLIWFSTDTQYF. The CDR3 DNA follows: TGTGCCAGCAGCTTGATCTGGTTTAGCACAGATACGCAGTATTTT.

This CDR3 reads CASSLADRGPDTQYF. The CDR3 bases are TGTGCCAGCAGCTTGGCGGACAGGGGCCCAGATACGCAGTATTTT. The gene calls are TRBV5-4 and TRBJ2-3; 9 bases line up with TRBD1. Germline V gives CDR1 SGHNT, CDR2 YYREEE (reference sequence). CDR3 length: 15 residues. The ends lost 0 bases at V and 4 bases at J; junction bases unmatched: 3.

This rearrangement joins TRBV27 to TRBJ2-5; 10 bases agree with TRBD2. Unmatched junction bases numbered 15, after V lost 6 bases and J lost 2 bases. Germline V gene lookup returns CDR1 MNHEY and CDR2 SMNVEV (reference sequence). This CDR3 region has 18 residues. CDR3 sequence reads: CASSREVAGGPRQETQYF. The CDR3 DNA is TGTGCCAGCAGCCGCGAAGTAGCGGGGGGCCCACGGCAAGAGACCCAGTACTTC.

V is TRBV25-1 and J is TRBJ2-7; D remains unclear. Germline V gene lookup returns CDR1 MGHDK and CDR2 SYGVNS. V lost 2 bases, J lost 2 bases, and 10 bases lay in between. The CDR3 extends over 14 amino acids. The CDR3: CASSELGPAYEQYF. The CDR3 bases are TGTGCCAGCAGTGAACTGGGTCCGGCCTACGAGCAGTACTTC.